This T cell receptor beta chain comes out of a study of blood T cell repertoires in COVID-19. Turning to the study itself: Specimens from acute and convalescent COVID-19 originated in the United States, Italy and Spain. Sources were T cells, B-cell-depleted T cells, or PBMCs; the material itself was cDNA or gDNA.

CDR3 size: 16 residues. CDR1 and CDR2 (germline): LNHDA, SQIVND (reference sequence). V lost 4 bases, J lost 7 bases, and 14 bases stayed unmatched. Assay used: immunoSEQ multiplex PCR; TCRdb lists only in-frame clones, some missing. Among 200,000 to 250,000 clones listed, about 88% were seen once. The source is a man between 50 and 59 years old who had recovered from COVID-19. The specimen was peripheral blood. The gene calls are TRBV19 and TRBJ1-2; 8 bases are shared with TRBD1. CDR3 residues: CASSTNQGAKRPGYTF. The CDR3 nucleotides read TGTGCCAGTAGTACGAATCAGGGGGCTAAGCGTCCTGGCTACACCTTC.